This T cell receptor beta chain was sequenced during a study of beta chain features in type 1 diabetes. As every portion of the isolated RNA was reverse transcribed, the sequencing read expressed TCRB transcripts. The assay was immunoSEQ multiplex PCR, and TCRdb's table has in-frame clones only and misses some. The profile shows more than 8,000 clones, 78% of them singletons. V shed 9 bases and J shed 8 bases, with 13 bases lying between them. Germline V CDR1 and CDR2: LNHDA, SQIVND (reference sequence). This CDR3 region has 11 residues. This rearrangement joins TRBV19 to TRBJ1-2; D might be TRBD1 (5 bases). This TCR came from a woman aged 18-30 years in good health. What was sequenced was Tregs from blood. Written as DNA, the CDR3 is TGTGCCAGCACAGGCCTTAACGGCTACACCTTC. Its translation: CASTGLNGYTF. The variable domain in full, completed from reference TRBV19 and TRBJ1-2, reads DGGITQSPKYLFRKEGQNVTLSCEQNLNHDAMYWYRQDPGQGLRLIYYSQIVNDFQKGDIAEGYSVSREKKESFPLTVTSAQKNPTAFYLCASTGLNGYTFGSGTRLTVV.